The entry below gives a single T cell receptor (beta chain) sequence along with its context. Its antigen remains unidentified. Trimming at V came to 6 bases and at J to 5 bases, leaving 6 bases not matched to a gene. The CDR3 length is 13 residues. CDR1 is SQVTM, CDR2 ANQGSEA, per germline. This entry is derived from a study of CD8+ T cells in alopecia areata. Overall study findings and caveats: Mice showed TCR sharing more clearly than patients did, possibly owing to HLA.

cDNA prepared by RNA extraction and subsequent reverse transcription served as the template for sequencing. The table came from immunoSEQ multiplex PCR; TCRdb's copy has only in-frame clones and leaves some out. Of around 120,000 clones in the sample, around 64% were seen once. The sequence came from a human donor in good health. Sequencing input: CD4+ T cells sorted from blood. The V and J genes are TRBV29-1 and TRBJ1-4; TRBD1 matches at 7 bases. Here the CDR3 reads CSVVGDSNEKLFF. CDR3 bases: TGCAGCGTAGTAGGGGACAGCAATGAAAAACTGTTTTTT.